Sequencing of this T cell receptor beta chain was carried out in a study of read filtering for tumor transcriptome and immune sequencing. Study at large: After DNase treatment, RNA was made into whole-transcriptome libraries. TCR-mapped reads were about 4 to 11 million with IR-seq versus roughly 80 to 1,300 with RNA-seq.

This CDR3 is 13 amino acids long. CDR1 and CDR2 (germline): SNHLY, FYNNEI. The V end was cut by 4 bases, the J end by 7 bases, with 14 bases between. In this sample, this clonotype turned up many times. From about 400 ng of RNA, a library with molecular barcoded alpha/delta and beta/gamma adaptors was made. TCRdb re-analysed the reads in MiXCR, keeping a single row per CDR3 protein. The sample includes over 80,000 distinct CDR3 sequences, approximately 13% of them seen just once. Sequenced sample: a population of CD138-negative cells sorted from bone marrow. The receptor was derived from a donor older than 35 with multiple myeloma. The chain employs TRBV2 and TRBJ2-7; no firm D call. Here the CDR3 reads CASSVTDQGEQYF. The CDR3 region has the DNA TGTGCCAGCAGTGTCACGGACCAAGGGGAGCAGTACTTC.